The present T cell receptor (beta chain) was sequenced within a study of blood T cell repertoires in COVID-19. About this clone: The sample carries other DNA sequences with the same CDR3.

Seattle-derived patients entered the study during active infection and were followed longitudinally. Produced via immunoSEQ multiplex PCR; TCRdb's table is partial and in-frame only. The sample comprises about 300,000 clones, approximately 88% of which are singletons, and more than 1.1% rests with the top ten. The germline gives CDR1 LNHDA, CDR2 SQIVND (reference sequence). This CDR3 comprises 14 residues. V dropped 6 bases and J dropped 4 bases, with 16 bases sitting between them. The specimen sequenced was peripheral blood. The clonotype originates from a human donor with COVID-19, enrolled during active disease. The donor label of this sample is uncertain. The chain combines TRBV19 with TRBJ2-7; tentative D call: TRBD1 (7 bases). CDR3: CASSTRQGGYEQYF. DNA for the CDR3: TGTGCCAGTAGCACCCGACAGGGAGGATACGAGCAGTACTTC.